The 24 T cell receptor beta chains listed next were all sequenced from one sample in a study of blood T cells in healthy people across ages. Then a second PCR, running roughly 7 to 11 cycles, was carried out with a sample-barcoded 5' primer and a J-beta primer mix. Each CDR3 protein gets one entry after TCRdb re-called the 5' RACE reads with MiXCR. The sample holds about 970,000 distinct CDR3 sequences, roughly half seen once. What was sequenced was blood. Source of these receptors: a woman aged 55 to 70 in good health.

This clonotype occurred a few times. V gene TRBV7-2 combines with J gene TRBJ2-1; 10 bases fit TRBD2. This CDR3 spans 14 amino acids. The V gene's germline CDR1 is SGHTA and CDR2 FQGNSA. The V segment lost 4 bases and the J segment 6 bases; nucleotides outside the gene matches: 3. In nucleotides, the CDR3 is TGTGCCAGCAGCTCCAGGACTAGCGGCAATGAGCAGTTCTTC. It specifies CASSSRTSGNEQFF.

The genes are TRBV29-1 and TRBJ1-5; D unresolved. CDR1 and CDR2 (germline): SQVTM, ANQGSEA. The CDR3 consists of 12 residues. V gave up 4 bases and J gave up 4 bases, with 8 bases separating them. CDR3 sequence: CSVGQQNQPQHF. The DNA for the CDR3 is TGCAGCGTTGGGCAGCAAAATCAGCCCCAGCATTTT.

This clonotype was seen more than once but under ten times. The rearrangement links TRBV3-1 to TRBJ1-2; D possibly corresponds to TRBD1 (6 bases). V was shortened by 6 bases and J by 7 bases, with 15 bases between the two germline ends. Germline CDR1 is LGHDT and CDR2 is YNNKEL (reference sequence). CDR3 size: 13 residues. CDR3 region: CASRTGGIGGYTF. CDR3 coding DNA: TGTGCCAGCAGGACGGGGGGCATTGGTGGCTACACCTTC.

The chain joins TRBV15 to TRBJ2-7, with D tentatively TRBD1 or TRBD2 (5 bases each). V lost 3 bases and J lost 0, with 12 bases in between. The CDR3 runs 15 residues. Germline-derived CDR1 and CDR2 are LNHNV and YYDKDF (reference sequence). CDR3 protein: CATSSPRDPSYEQYF. The CDR3 nucleotides read TGTGCCACCAGCAGTCCCAGGGACCCCTCCTACGAGCAGTACTTC.

The chain couples TRBV6-5 to TRBJ1-4; D is possibly TRBD1 (6 bases). Germline lookup yields CDR1 MNHEY and CDR2 SVGAGI. The germline V and J ends were trimmed by 8 bases and 5 bases, with 18 bases remaining between them. The CDR3 runs 15 residues. The CDR3, as DNA: TGTGCCAGCCACGGGAAGGGGGTGACAAATGAAAAACTGTTTTTT. Protein product: CASHGKGVTNEKLFF.

The V gene is TRBV27, the J gene TRBJ2-7; 9 bases are shared with TRBD2. In germline, CDR1 is MNHEY, CDR2 SMNVEV (reference sequence). This CDR3 region has 15 residues. The V and J ends lost 4 bases and 4 bases, in that order; junction bases with no gene match: 8. CDR3 region: CASSSPGTSRYEQYF. CDR3 coding DNA: TGTGCCAGCAGTTCCCCCGGGACTAGCAGGTACGAGCAGTACTTC.

J is TRBJ2-7 and V is TRBV5-1; 10 positions match TRBD2. CDR3 length: 14 residues. Germline V gene lookup returns CDR1 SGHRS and CDR2 YFSETQ. J lost 3 bases, V lost 5 bases, and 5 bases had no gene match. CDR3 amino acids: CASRLAGSHYEQYF. Written as DNA, the CDR3 is TGCGCCAGCAGACTAGCGGGAAGTCACTACGAGCAGTACTTC.

In this sample, this clonotype turned up a few times. The V call is TRBV10-3, the J call TRBJ2-7; D is unclear. This CDR3 spans 14 amino acids. V gave up 6 bases and J gave up 2 bases, with 14 bases separating them. The germline CDR1 and CDR2 sequences are ENHRY and SYGVKD. CDR3 nucleotides: TGTGCCATCAGCTCAGCCCGGGCTACCTACGAGCAGTACTTC. It translates to CAISSARATYEQYF.

V and J are TRBV6-2 or TRBV6-3 and TRBJ2-7; no firm D call. The germline V gene encodes CDR1 MNHEY and CDR2 SVGEGT. V lost 7 bases to trimming and J lost 3 bases, with 13 bases between them. The CDR3 covers 13 residues. CDR3 protein: CASTAGYYYEQYF. The DNA for the CDR3 is TGTGCCAGCACGGCCGGCTACTACTACGAGCAGTACTTC.

This clonotype was seen a handful of times. This chain uses TRBV20-1 with TRBJ2-7; TRBD2 matches at 14 bases. The CDR3 is 14 amino acids. V lost 6 bases to trimming and J lost 6 bases; unmatched junction nucleotides: 7. Germline CDR1 reads DFQATT; CDR2 reads SNEGSKA (reference sequence). The chain's CDR3 is CSAVRTSGRSEQYF. CDR3 coding DNA: TGCAGTGCCGTGCGGACTAGCGGGAGGAGCGAGCAGTACTTC.

The chain links TRBV29-1 to TRBJ1-2; D is possibly TRBD1 (5 bases). Germline V gene lookup returns CDR1 SQVTM and CDR2 ANQGSEA. This CDR3 is 16 amino acids long. Trimming cost V 4 bases and J 6 bases, with 24 bases left between them. Here the CDR3 reads CSVVPLLRGARNGYTF. For the CDR3, the DNA is TGCAGCGTTGTCCCACTCCTCCGAGGGGCAAGAAATGGCTACACCTTC. The full variable domain, in which reference TRBV29-1 and TRBJ1-2 provide the parts outside the CDR3, is SAVISQKPSRDICQRGTSLTIQCQVDSQVTMMFWYRQQPGQSLTLIATANQGSEATYESGFVIDKFPISRPNLTFSTLTVSNMSPEDSSIYLCSVVPLLRGARNGYTFGSGTRLTVV.

V and J are TRBV20-1 and TRBJ1-2, with D maybe TRBD1 (6 bases). The germline CDR1 and CDR2 sequences are DFQATT and SNEGSKA (reference sequence). The CDR3 length is 12 residues. In DNA, the CDR3 is TGCGGGGGGGGCAAATATAACTATGGCTACACCTTC. This translates into CGGGKYNYGYTF.

This clonotype was observed a handful of times. This chain uses TRBV7-2 with TRBJ2-1; D not resolved. Trimming cost V 1 base and J 6 bases, with 10 bases left between them. The CDR3 extends over 14 amino acids. Germline V gene data show CDR1 as SGHTA and CDR2 as FQGNSA. Here the CDR3 reads CASSLGILVNEQFF. The CDR3 DNA is TGTGCCAGCAGCTTAGGTATATTGGTCAATGAGCAGTTCTTC.

This clonotype was seen a few times. This chain uses TRBV3-1 with TRBJ2-4; D might be TRBD1 (5 bases). The CDR3 runs 15 residues. Trimming left V 5 bases short and J 3 bases short, with 14 bases between. Germline assignment: CDR1 LGHDT and CDR2 YNNKEL (reference sequence). The CDR3 here is CASSERDGHKNIQYF. The CDR3 DNA is TGTGCCAGCAGCGAAAGGGATGGACACAAAAACATTCAGTACTTC.

This clonotype came up a few times. V gene TRBV4-3 combines with J gene TRBJ2-1; TRBD1 agrees at 10 bases. The junction had 9 bases not matched to a gene; V was cut back by 3 bases and J by 10 bases. The CDR3 loop spans 15 amino acids. The germline V gene encodes CDR1 LGHNA and CDR2 YSLEER. CDR3 sequence reads: CASSHAGTGAPEQFF. The CDR3 coding sequence is TGCGCCAGCAGCCATGCCGGGACAGGGGCTCCGGAGCAGTTCTTC.

This clonotype has more than one count but fewer than ten. This chain uses TRBV5-6 with TRBJ1-2, with 8 bases aligning to TRBD1. Germline lookup yields CDR1 SGHDT and CDR2 YYEEEE. This CDR3 spans 15 amino acids. V lost 6 bases, J lost 8 bases, and 15 bases stayed unmatched. CDR3 amino acids: CASTHRGRDLGGYTF. For the CDR3, the DNA is TGTGCCAGCACGCACAGGGGGAGAGACCTAGGAGGCTACACCTTC.

This clonotype is a singleton in its sample. This chain connects TRBV6-2 or TRBV6-3 to TRBJ2-1; D may be TRBD2 (5 bases). V dropped 7 bases and J dropped 8 bases, with 21 bases sitting between them. The CDR3 contains 15 residues. Germline CDR1 reads MNHEY; CDR2 reads SVGEGT. The CDR3 region is CASNHRRRPLDEQFF. CDR3 coding DNA: TGTGCCAGCAATCACCGGAGGCGCCCCCTCGATGAGCAGTTCTTC.

For this clonotype: This may arise from a read error, as a much more abundant clone is one base away. V usage is TRBV5-1 and J usage is TRBJ2-5; D remains ambiguous. Germline V gene sequence: CDR1 SGHRS, CDR2 YFSETQ. CDR3 length equals 14 residues. Trimming shortened V by 1 base and J by 11 bases, and 18 bases separated the two germline ends. For the CDR3, the DNA is TGCGCCAGCAGCTTGAACTTCGGCGCCTACGGGCAGTACTTC. As protein: CASSLNFGAYGQYF.

The chain combines TRBV12-3 or TRBV12-4 with TRBJ1-2; D remains unclear. This CDR3 contains 13 residues. Trimming left V 5 bases short and J 7 bases short, with 14 bases between. In DNA, the CDR3 is TGTGCCAGCAGTCCCTCTAATGTGGGTGGCTACACCTTC. Translation gives CASSPSNVGGYTF.

This clonotype has more than one count but fewer than ten. The chain couples TRBV4-1 to TRBJ1-6; D ambiguous. The V end was cut by 1 base, the J end by 10 bases, with 8 bases between. CDR1 is MGHRA, CDR2 YSYEKL, per germline. The CDR3 loop spans 13 amino acids. CDR3 nucleotide sequence: TGCGCCAGCAGCCAAGTGTGGGGATCACCCCTCCACTTT. It specifies CASSQVWGSPLHF.

As regards this clonotype: Germline and junction disagree at one end, which may indicate a read error. The V gene is TRBV11-2, the J gene TRBJ2-1, with unresolved D. The CDR3 runs to 17 residues. CDR1 is SGHAT and CDR2 is FQNNGV in the germline V gene. The CDR3 reads CASSLGLSHVSDDEQFF. The CDR3 DNA sequence: TGTGCCAGCAGTTTAGGTTTGTCGCACGTATCGGATGATGAGCAGTTCTTC.

This clonotype was counted a few times. The genes are TRBV4-1 and TRBJ1-5, with 7 bases that match TRBD1. The CDR3 is made up of 16 amino acids. Germline V gene sequence: CDR1 MGHRA, CDR2 YSYEKL. V shed 1 base, J shed 6 bases, and the junction held 9 bases outside the gene matches. The CDR3 DNA follows: TGCGCCAGCAGCCAAGGACCGGGACAGAGGCTTCAGCCCCAGCATTTT. It encodes CASSQGPGQRLQPQHF.

The gene calls are TRBV7-2 and TRBJ2-5, with 8 bases lining up with TRBD2. V lost 9 bases and J lost 5; bases outside the gene matches: 11. Germline V lookup: CDR1 SGHTA, CDR2 FQGNSA. The length of the CDR3 is 14 residues. CDR3: CASNLRGAVETQYF. The CDR3 bases are TGTGCCAGTAACCTGCGGGGGGCTGTTGAGACCCAGTACTTC.

V is TRBV20-1 and J is TRBJ1-5; D possibly corresponds to TRBD1 (5 bases). The CDR3 has 14 amino acids. V lost 5 bases and J lost 0, with 11 bases in between. The germline gives CDR1 DFQATT, CDR2 SNEGSKA (reference sequence). CDR3 in DNA: TGCAGTGCTTTAGACGGGGCTAGCAATCAGCCCCAGCATTTT. It translates to CSALDGASNQPQHF.